This T cell receptor beta chain appears in the sequencing data of a study of cytomegalovirus exposure and HLA in healthy donors. Vbeta (60) and Jbeta (13) primers were used in the PCR. Clones were read by immunoSEQ multiplex PCR, and TCRdb kept only the in-frame ones, dropping some. The top ten clones hold 1.7% of a sample with just over 200,000 clones, roughly three quarters of them seen once. Germline CDR1 SGHRS, CDR2 YFSETQ. V shed 1 base, J shed 3 bases, and the junction held 3 bases outside the gene matches. The CDR3 has 16 residues. The receptor was isolated from a man in his forties or fifties in good health and CMV-seronegative. This chain connects TRBV5-1 to TRBJ2-5; TRBD2 aligns across 13 bases. The sample comprised PBMCs. CDR3 nucleotides: TGCGCCAGCAGCTTGTCTACTAGCGGGAGGGAAGAGACCCAGTACTTC. This translates into CASSLSTSGREETQYF.